This T cell receptor (beta chain) was sequenced during a study of Ad26.COV2.S vaccination and SARS-CoV-2 variants. Study information: Donor had been placed in the Ad26.COV2.S arm of the COV1001 trial. Into the muscle, Ad26.COV2.S was dosed once or twice, 56 days apart. Findings and caveats of the study: The TCR breadth and depth analyses may have understated or missed part of the total T cell responses.

Sequencing used immunoSEQ multiplex PCR; TCRdb keeps in-frame clones, though not all of them. Found here are 350,000 to 450,000 clones, about four fifths of them singletons; the top ten hold around 7%. Germline V gene sequence: CDR1 LNHDA, CDR2 SQIVND (reference sequence). The CDR3 has 15 amino acids. V lost 5 bases to trimming and J lost 2 bases; unmatched junction nucleotides: 3. Concerning this clone: Its antigen remains unknown.

The treatment here: over 15 received Ad26.COV2.S at low or high dose, single or two shots; about 5 received placebo; per-sample allocation not given. Specimens were obtained on day 63 following the first vaccine or placebo injection. Wuhan-strain spike was delivered by a replication-incompetent Ad26 vector. This sequence originates from a person between 18 and 65 years old who received the Ad26.COV2.S COVID-19 vaccine or a placebo. Sequences were derived from peripheral blood, sampled in a trial of Ad26.COV2.S vaccine versus placebo. The rearrangement links TRBV19 to TRBJ1-6, with TRBD1 identical over 7 bases. The chain's CDR3 is CASSPGTAYNSPLHF. CDR3 nucleotide sequence: TGTGCCAGTAGTCCCGGGACAGCCTATAATTCACCCCTCCACTTT.